Each of the 4 T cell receptor beta chains below was sequenced from the same sample in a study of beta chain features in type 1 diabetes. The whole isolated RNA underwent reverse transcription, so sequencing captured expressed TCRB transcripts. Clones were sequenced by immunoSEQ multiplex PCR, and TCRdb holds only the in-frame ones, with some missing. This table holds 600,000 to 650,000 clones, around 15% found once. Material: naive CD4+ T cells from blood. The receptors were sampled from a man between 18 and 29 years old in good health.

The genes are TRBV7-9 and TRBJ1-1; TRBD1 agrees at 9 bases. With V trimmed by 0 bases and J by 7 bases, 6 bases remained unmatched. The germline CDR1 and CDR2 sequences are SEHNR and FQNEAQ (reference sequence). The CDR3 is 15 amino acids. In DNA form, the CDR3 reads TGTGCCAGCAGCTTAGCTACAGGGGGCCCCAATGAAGCTTTCTTT. This gives the protein CASSLATGGPNEAFF.

The chain joins TRBV5-1 to TRBJ2-1, with unresolved D. In germline, CDR1 is SGHRS, CDR2 YFSETQ. The CDR3 contains 14 residues. The germline V and J ends were trimmed by 0 bases and 3 bases, with 7 bases remaining between them. The CDR3 DNA reads TGCGCCAGCAGCTTGGACCTCTTCTACAATGAGCAGTTCTTC. Its translation: CASSLDLFYNEQFF. Filled out from reference TRBV5-1 and TRBJ2-1, the complete variable domain reads KAGVTQTPRYLIKTRGQQVTLSCSPISGHRSVSWYQQTPGQGLQFLFEYFSETQRNKGNFPGRFSGRQFSNSRSEMNVSTLELGDSALYLCASSLDLFYNEQFFGPGTRLTVL.

The J gene is TRBJ2-7, the V gene TRBV27; 9 bases are shared with TRBD1. Germline lookup yields CDR1 MNHEY and CDR2 SMNVEV (reference sequence). V dropped 6 bases and J dropped 9; count of bases not matched to a gene: 15. This CDR3 is 15 amino acids long. CDR3 nucleotide sequence: TGTGCCAGCAGCGGACCGGGACAGGGCTTCAGGGGGCAGTACTTC. This translates into CASSGPGQGFRGQYF.

This clone has just a few counts. This chain joins TRBV15 and TRBJ2-7, with 9 bases that match TRBD1. Per the germline V gene, CDR1 is LNHNV and CDR2 is YYDKDF (reference sequence). The CDR3 is 15 residues long. Losses at the gene ends were 5 bases for V and 3 bases for J; bases not matched to a gene: 8. In nucleotides, the CDR3 is TGTGCCACCAGCTCCGCCAAGGGACAGGGCTACGAGCAGTACTTC. Its protein product is CATSSAKGQGYEQYF.